This TCR beta chain was captured by sequencing in a study of OX40 agonist ivuxolimab in advanced cancers. Clones were sequenced by immunoSEQ multiplex PCR, and TCRdb holds only the in-frame ones, with some missing. This sample has tens of thousands of clones; roughly 85% occur once, and the top ten carry approximately 0.3%. The CDR3 is 18 residues long. The starting material was CD4+ or CD8+ T cells sorted from blood, obtained in a trial of the OX40 agonist ivuxolimab. The chain employs TRBV21-1 and TRBJ1-5; the table's D call, TRBD1, was not checked against the DNA. TRBV21-1 is assigned pseudogene status. This clonotype was sampled from an adult with an advanced solid tumor such as melanoma, head and neck, liver or kidney cancer. CDR3 DNA sequence: TGTGCCAGCAGCAAATCAAGGGCGTGGACAGGAAGCAATCAGCCCCAGCATTTT. Residues: CASSKSRAWTGSNQPQHF.